The rows below give T cell receptor beta chains drawn from one sample of a study of blood T cell repertoires in COVID-19. The assay was immunoSEQ multiplex PCR, and TCRdb's table has in-frame clones only and misses some. The table includes 200,000 or so clones, 87% detected once. The source material was peripheral blood. The receptor set was obtained from a man between 40 and 49 years old with active or convalescent COVID-19. The CDR3 runs from the conserved cysteine through the conserved F or W. A D gene is named only where the DNA matches it firmly. Clone size, where shown, is once, few, many, or a class for clones that have expanded.

TRBJ1-5,NA,NA,TRBV27,TGTGCCAGCAGTTTCTCGAGCAATCAGCCCCAGCATTTT,CASSFSSNQPQHF
TRBJ2-7,NA,NA,TRBV7-9,TGTGCCAGCAGCTTATTAGGGGCGGGGAGGTCTTACGAGCAGTACTTC,CASSLLGAGRSYEQYF
TRBJ1-4,NA,NA,TRBV9,TGTGCCAGCAGCGTAGGGGCATCAACTAATGAAAAACTGTTTTTT,CASSVGASTNEKLFF
TRBJ2-1,TRBD2,NA,TRBV29-1,TGCAGCGTTGAAGATCTTTCACTAGCGGGGCAGTTCTTC,CSVEDLSLAGQFF
TRBJ1-2,NA,NA,TRBV28,TGTGCCAGCAGTACTCCGGCGGGGGGGGACTATGGCTACACCTTC,CASSTPAGGDYGYTF
TRBJ2-3,TRBD2,NA,TRBV3-1/TRBV3-2,TGTGCCAGCAGCCAAGTGGCGGGACTAGGTTCAGATACGCAGTATTTT,CASSQVAGLGSDTQYF
TRBJ1-1,NA,NA,TRBV2,TGTGCCAGCAGGTTGCGGGGGAGCACTGAAGCTTTCTTT,CASRLRGSTEAFF
TRBJ2-7,NA,NA,TRBV7-8,TGTGCCAGCAGCCTCAGCTCCTACGAGCAGTACTTC,CASSLSSYEQYF
TRBJ1-1,NA,NA,TRBV25-1,TGTGCCAGCAGTGCACAGGGCCTCTCCACTGAAGCTTTCTTT,CASSAQGLSTEAFF
TRBJ1-4,NA,NA,TRBV18,TGTGCCAGCTCACCTACCAGAACTAATGAAAAACTGTTTTTT,CASSPTRTNEKLFF
TRBJ2-5,TRBD1,NA,TRBV5-1,TGCGCCAGCAGCCAGGGGGCAGGGGAAGAGACCCAGTACTTC,CASSQGAGEETQYF
TRBJ1-5,NA,NA,TRBV30,TGTGCCTGGAGTGACCAGGGTAAGGTGGTTGTGGGCAATCAGCCCCAGCATTTT,CAWSDQGKVVVGNQPQHF
TRBJ2-7,TRBD2,NA,TRBV27,TGTGCCAGCAGTCTCGGGACTAGCGGGAGTATGCTCCCTCGGGAGCAGTACTTC,CASSLGTSGSMLPREQYF
TRBJ1-4,NA,NA,TRBV6-5,TGTGCCAGCAGACAGGGTCGGGCTGAAAAACTGTTTTTT,CASRQGRAEKLFF
TRBJ2-3,TRBD1,once,TRBV19,TGTGCCAGTAGTATAAGTCGCACGGGACAGGACTCAGATACGCAGTATTTT,CASSISRTGQDSDTQYF
TRBJ1-1,NA,NA,TRBV11-2,TGTGCCAGCAGCCCCTGGGGACGGCAGGGGCTTAACACTGAAGCTTTCTTT,CASSPWGRQGLNTEAFF
TRBJ1-1,NA,NA,TRBV9,TGTGCCAGCACCCCCGACGGGGGAATACTCACTGAAGCTTTCTTT,CASTPDGGILTEAFF
TRBJ2-7,NA,NA,TRBV9,TGTGCCAGCAGCGTACCGGACAGCTACGAGCAGTACTTC,CASSVPDSYEQYF
TRBJ2-7,TRBD1,NA,TRBV2,TGTGCCAGCAGTGGGGGCGTGTGGGACAGGGGTGGCGACGAGCAGTACTTC,CASSGGVWDRGGDEQYF
TRBJ1-5,TRBD1,NA,TRBV27,TGTGCCAGCAGTTCACACGCTTACATCGACAGGGGGGGGATGAGCAATCAGCCCCAGCATTTT,CASSSHAYIDRGGMSNQPQHF
TRBJ1-1,TRBD1,NA,TRBV5-1,TGCGCCAGCAGCTCTACAGGGGGGGCGAAGACTGAAGCTTTCTTT,CASSSTGGAKTEAFF
TRBJ2-6,NA,once,TRBV14,TGTGCCATCGCGCTGTCGGCCAACGTCCTGACTTTC,CAIALSANVLTF
TRBJ1-3,NA,NA,TRBV18,TGTGCCAGCTCACCCCTTGAGGTTCAGTCTGGAAACACCATATATTTT,CASSPLEVQSGNTIYF
TRBJ1-2,NA,NA,TRBV7-2,TGTGCCAGCAGCTTACTGGGGACATACTATGGCTACACCTTC,CASSLLGTYYGYTF
TRBJ2-3,TRBD2,NA,TRBV7-9,TGTGCCAGCAGCTCGAGCGGGATCGGCACAGATACGCAGTATTTT,CASSSSGIGTDTQYF
TRBJ2-5,TRBD1,NA,TRBV2,TGTGACTCCGGGACAGGGGACCTCCAAGAGACCCAGTACTTC,CDSGTGDLQETQYF
TRBJ1-5,TRBD1,NA,TRBV19,TGTGCCAGTAGTTTACGACAGGGACATCAGCCCCAGCATTTT,CASSLRQGHQPQHF
TRBJ2-7,TRBD1,NA,TRBV5-1,TGCGCCAGCAGCTTGGGGGACAGGTTCCCCTACGAGCAGTACTTC,CASSLGDRFPYEQYF
TRBJ2-7,TRBD1,NA,TRBV18,TGTGCCAGCTCACCAGAGACAGGGAGCTCCTACGAGCAGTACTTC,CASSPETGSSYEQYF
TRBJ1-6,NA,NA,TRBV28,TGTGCCAGCAGTCCCTCGGCTAGGGGAAAACCCCTCCACTTT,CASSPSARGKPLHF
TRBJ2-3,NA,NA,TRBV19,TGTGCCAGTAGTATTATCAGGGCAGATACGCAGTATTTT,CASSIIRADTQYF
TRBJ1-1,NA,NA,TRBV5-4,TGTGCCAGCAGCCTACCTCAGGACTTGAACACTGAAGCTTTCTTT,CASSLPQDLNTEAFF
TRBJ2-1,TRBD1,NA,TRBV27,TGTGCCAGCAGTTTCAGGGGGAATAATGAGCAGTTCTTC,CASSFRGNNEQFF
TRBJ2-7,TRBD2,NA,TRBV5-5,TGTGCCAGCAGCCCCCCCCCTGGAAGCGGGATAGGGGTCTACGAGCAGTACTTC,CASSPPPGSGIGVYEQYF
TRBJ1-2,NA,NA,TRBV10-2,TGCGCCAGCAGCGGTTCTAGACAGACATACTATGGCTACACCTTC,CASSGSRQTYYGYTF
TRBJ1-1,NA,NA,TRBV30,TGTGCCTGGAGTAGGAGGGACTGGAACACTGAAGCTTTCTTT,CAWSRRDWNTEAFF
TRBJ2-3,TRBD2,few,TRBV6-5,TGTGCCAGCAGTTACAGGACTAGCGGGTACACAGATACGCAGTATTTT,CASSYRTSGYTDTQYF
TRBJ1-1,NA,NA,TRBV9,TGTGCCAGCAGCCCAGGGGTAACCACTGAAGCTTTCTTT,CASSPGVTTEAFF
TRBJ1-3,NA,NA,TRBV5-1,TGCGCCAGCAGCTTGACTTCAGGAGGCTCTGGAAACACCATATATTTT,CASSLTSGGSGNTIYF